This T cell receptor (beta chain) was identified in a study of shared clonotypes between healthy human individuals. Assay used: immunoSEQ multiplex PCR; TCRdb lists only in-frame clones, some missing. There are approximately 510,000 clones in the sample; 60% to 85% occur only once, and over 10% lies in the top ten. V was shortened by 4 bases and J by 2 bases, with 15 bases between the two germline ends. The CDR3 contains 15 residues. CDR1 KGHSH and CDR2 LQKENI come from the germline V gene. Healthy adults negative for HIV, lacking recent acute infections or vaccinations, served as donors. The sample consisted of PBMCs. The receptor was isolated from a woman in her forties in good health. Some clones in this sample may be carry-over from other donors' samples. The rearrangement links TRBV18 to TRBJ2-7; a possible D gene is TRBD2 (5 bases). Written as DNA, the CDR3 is TGTGCCAGCTCACGCAAATCCGGGGAACCCTACGAGCAGTACTTC. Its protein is CASSRKSGEPYEQYF. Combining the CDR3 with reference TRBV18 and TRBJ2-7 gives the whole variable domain NAGVMQNPRHLVRRRGQEARLRCSPMKGHSHVYWYRQLPEEGLKFMVYLQKENIIDESGMPKERFSAEFPKEGPSILRIQQVVRGDSAAYFCASSRKSGEPYEQYFGPGTRLTVT.